The present entry profiles one T cell receptor beta chain with its context. Its antigen is currently unknown. V was pared by 5 bases and J by 9 bases, with 6 bases of the junction left unmatched. CDR1 SGHAT and CDR2 FQNNGV come from the germline V gene. The CDR3 length is 13 residues. The repertoire was sequenced with immunoSEQ multiplex PCR; TCRdb's copy has only in-frame clones and lacks some. In the table there are about 130,000 clones, about 88% of which are singletons. The sample belongs to a study of radiation and T cells in renal cell carcinoma. Overall study results and limits: In blood, top tumor clones expanded by 2 weeks, shrinking by 4. Baseline intratumoral clonotype presence is unknown without pretreatment biopsies.

As for time point: blood 2 weeks post-SBRT. Documented treatment: 15 Gy SBRT to primary tumor, nephrectomy 4 weeks later. The TCR originated in a woman aged 70-85 years with renal cell carcinoma. The sample consisted of blood, taken from a patient whose treatment included radiotherapy and nephrectomy. The gene calls are TRBV11-2 and TRBJ2-5, with 10 nucleotides matching TRBD2. In DNA, the CDR3 is TGTGCCAGCAGCAACAGAGCGGGGGGGCCCCAGTACTTC. It encodes CASSNRAGGPQYF.